This TCR beta chain was profiled in a study of blood T cell repertoires in COVID-19. Clones were read by immunoSEQ multiplex PCR, and TCRdb kept only the in-frame ones, dropping some. The sample shows approximately 410,000 clones, about nine tenths of them seen only once. V shed 3 bases, J shed 0 bases, and the junction held 13 bases outside the gene matches. The CDR3 has 19 amino acids. Germline V gene sequence: CDR1 MNHNS, CDR2 SASEGT. The sequencing input was peripheral blood. This chain joins TRBV6-1 and TRBJ2-1, with 8 positions matching TRBD2. The origin of this receptor is a woman aged 25-40 years with active or convalescent COVID-19. The CDR3, as DNA: TGTGCCAGCAGTGATTGGGCTAGCGGGTTTCTGAGCTCCTACAATGAGCAGTTCTTC. As protein: CASSDWASGFLSSYNEQFF.